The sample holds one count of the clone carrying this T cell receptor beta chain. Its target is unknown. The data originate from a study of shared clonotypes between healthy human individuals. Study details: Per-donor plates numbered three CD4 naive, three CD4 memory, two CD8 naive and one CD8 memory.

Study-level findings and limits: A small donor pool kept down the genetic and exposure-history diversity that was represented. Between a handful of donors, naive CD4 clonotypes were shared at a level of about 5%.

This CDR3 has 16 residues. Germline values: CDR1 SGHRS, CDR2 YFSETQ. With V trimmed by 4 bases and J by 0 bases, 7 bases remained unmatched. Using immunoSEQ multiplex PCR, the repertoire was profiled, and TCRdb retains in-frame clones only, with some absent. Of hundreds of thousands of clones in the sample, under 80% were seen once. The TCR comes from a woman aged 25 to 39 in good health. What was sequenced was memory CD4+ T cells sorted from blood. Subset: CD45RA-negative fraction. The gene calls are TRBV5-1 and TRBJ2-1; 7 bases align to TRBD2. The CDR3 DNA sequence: TGCGCCAGCAGCCTCTCAGCGGGAAGCTCCTACAATGAGCAGTTCTTC. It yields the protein CASSLSAGSSYNEQFF.